These 11 T cell receptor beta chains were all obtained from the same sample, sequenced in a study of blood T cell repertoires in COVID-19. Method: immunoSEQ multiplex PCR; TCRdb's copy keeps in-frame clones and lacks some. The sample has roughly 300,000 clones, roughly 87% seen once; the top ten hold roughly 1%. Specimen: PBMCs or T cells enriched from blood (not recorded which). The receptors were sampled from a woman in her twenties or thirties who had recovered from COVID-19.

The chain uses TRBV5-4 and TRBJ1-5; tentatively, D is TRBD1 (6 bases). CDR1 SGHNT and CDR2 YYREEE come from the germline V gene (reference sequence). Trimming shortened V by 1 base and J by 2 bases, and 10 bases separated the two germline ends. CDR3 size: 15 residues. The chain's CDR3 is CASSLWGQGNQPQHF. The DNA of the CDR3 is TGTGCCAGCAGCTTGTGGGGGCAGGGCAATCAGCCCCAGCATTTT. Drawing the rest from reference TRBV5-4 and TRBJ1-5, the complete variable domain is ETGVTQSPTHLIKTRGQQVTLRCSSQSGHNTVSWYQQALGQGPQFIFQYYREEENGRGNFPPRFSGLQFPNYSSELNVNALELDDSALYLCASSLWGQGNQPQHFGDGTRLSIL.

The chain joins TRBV28 to TRBJ1-5; 8 bases are shared with TRBD1. The CDR3 sequence is 16 residues long. The germline gives CDR1 MDHEN, CDR2 SYDVKM. J lost 4 bases, V lost 1 base, and 6 bases had no gene match. CDR3 sequence: CASSLSVGQENQPQHF. In DNA form, the CDR3 reads TGTGCCAGCAGTTTATCGGTGGGACAGGAGAATCAGCCCCAGCATTTT.

The gene calls are TRBV7-9 and TRBJ2-4, with 9 nucleotides matching TRBD1. V was clipped by 0 bases and J by 4 bases; unmatched bases: 4. The CDR3 has 16 amino acids. Germline loops: CDR1 SEHNR, CDR2 FQNEAQ (reference sequence). This CDR3 is CASSLAGQGRKNIQYF. The CDR3 nucleotides read TGTGCCAGCAGCTTAGCGGGACAGGGTAGAAAAAACATTCAGTACTTC.

CDR3 in DNA: TGTGCCAGCAGCTCATCCCGATTACAGGGGAACACTGAAGCTTTCTTT. Protein product: CASSSSRLQGNTEAFF. This chain joins TRBV11-2 and TRBJ1-1; possibly TRBD1 for D (6 bases). CDR1 and CDR2 from the germline V gene are SGHAT and FQNNGV. The germline V and J ends were trimmed by 4 bases and 1 base, with 16 bases remaining between them. The CDR3 is 16 residues long.

The rearrangement uses TRBV28 and TRBJ2-3, with 7 nucleotides matching TRBD2. The CDR3 runs 15 residues. In germline, CDR1 is MDHEN, CDR2 SYDVKM. V was pared by 2 bases and J by 2 bases, with 4 bases of the junction left unmatched. The CDR3 protein is CASSLKRGLTDTQYF. The CDR3 bases are TGTGCCAGCAGTTTAAAGCGGGGCCTCACAGATACGCAGTATTTT.

The V call is TRBV28, the J call TRBJ2-1; 8 bases map to TRBD2. With V trimmed by 5 bases and J by 4 bases, 10 bases remained unmatched. Germline assignment: CDR1 MDHEN and CDR2 SYDVKM. This CDR3 spans 16 amino acids. The CDR3 DNA is TGTGCCAGCAGTGAAGTCGGGGGGGGCGCGTACAATGAGCAGTTCTTC. Its translation: CASSEVGGGAYNEQFF. Supplemented by reference TRBV28 and TRBJ2-1, the full variable domain reads DVKVTQSSRYLVKRTGEKVFLECVQDMDHENMFWYRQDPGLGLRLIYFSYDVKMKEKGDIPEGYSVSREKKERFSLILESASTNQTSMYLCASSEVGGGAYNEQFFGPGTRLTVL.

The rearrangement joins TRBV9 to TRBJ2-7, with TRBD1 matching over 7 bases. The V gene end was trimmed by 0 bases and the J gene end by 3 bases; junction bases not matched to a gene: 6. Germline loops: CDR1 SGDLS, CDR2 YYNGEE. The CDR3 length is 15 residues. CDR3 residues: CASSVATGVYYEQYF. CDR3 bases: TGTGCCAGCAGCGTAGCAACAGGGGTATACTACGAGCAGTACTTC.

V is TRBV28 and J is TRBJ1-2; the match to TRBD1 covers 9 bases. J was trimmed by 3 bases and V by 10 bases; bases with no gene match: 12. Germline lookup yields CDR1 MDHEN and CDR2 SYDVKM. This CDR3 has 15 amino acids. The CDR3 loop reads CATAGTGHSDYGYTF. CDR3 DNA: TGTGCCACCGCGGGGACAGGGCATTCCGACTATGGCTACACCTTC.

This CDR3 is CASRLKRDTEAFF. The CDR3 bases are TGTGCCAGTAGATTAAAGAGGGACACTGAAGCTTTCTTT. The chain is built from TRBV19 and TRBJ1-1; D is unclear. Trimming removed 6 bases at V and 3 bases at J, with 11 bases between. In germline, CDR1 is LNHDA, CDR2 SQIVND (reference sequence). CDR3 length: 13 amino acids.

The gene calls are TRBV7-8 and TRBJ1-3; D uncertain. The CDR3 length is 16 residues. Germline CDR1 SGHVS, CDR2 FQNEAQ. V was clipped by 5 bases and J by 4 bases, with 18 bases between them. For the CDR3, the DNA is TGTGCCAGCAGCGCCCAGAGGGAGGGAACGGGAAACACCATATATTTT. Encoded protein: CASSAQREGTGNTIYF.

This rearrangement joins TRBV10-3 to TRBJ1-6; D may be TRBD1 (6 bases). The germline V gene encodes CDR1 ENHRY and CDR2 SYGVKD. This CDR3 comprises 14 residues. V was cut by 3 bases and J by 8 bases, with 11 bases left in between. The CDR3 bases are TGTGCCATCAGTGACAGGGGATTCGATTCACCCCTCCACTTT. This translates into CAISDRGFDSPLHF.